This TCR beta chain was identified in a study of cytomegalovirus exposure and HLA in healthy donors. Study background: Researchers previously reported finding about 110 million unique TCR beta sequences from approximately 190 million T cells. Of 350 to 400 genotyped donors, around 80% grouped in the Caucasian-associated ancestry cluster.

This PCR relied on a set of 60 Vbeta primers and 13 Jbeta primers. Sequencing was performed with immunoSEQ multiplex PCR; in TCRdb, only in-frame clones are kept and a portion is missing. The data hold about 100,000 clones, with 55% to 75% observed a single time. Study conclusions and caveats: For TCR beta chains, V- and J-gene trimming was later linked to a missense DCLRE1C variant. For most subjects, TCR beta sequences were reported to predict HLA-A and HLA-B alleles with accuracy.

Points on this clone: Its specificity is unknown.

Trimming left V 4 bases short and J 1 base short, with 13 bases between. Germline CDR1 reads MNHNY; CDR2 reads SVGAGI (reference sequence). CDR3 size: 15 residues. Sequenced material: PBMCs. The receptor comes from a woman under 30 in good health and CMV-seropositive. The chain is built from TRBV6-6 and TRBJ2-5, with D maybe TRBD1 (6 bases). The CDR3 is CASSWTAMIQETQYF. DNA for the CDR3: TGTGCCAGCAGTTGGACAGCTATGATCCAAGAGACCCAGTACTTC.